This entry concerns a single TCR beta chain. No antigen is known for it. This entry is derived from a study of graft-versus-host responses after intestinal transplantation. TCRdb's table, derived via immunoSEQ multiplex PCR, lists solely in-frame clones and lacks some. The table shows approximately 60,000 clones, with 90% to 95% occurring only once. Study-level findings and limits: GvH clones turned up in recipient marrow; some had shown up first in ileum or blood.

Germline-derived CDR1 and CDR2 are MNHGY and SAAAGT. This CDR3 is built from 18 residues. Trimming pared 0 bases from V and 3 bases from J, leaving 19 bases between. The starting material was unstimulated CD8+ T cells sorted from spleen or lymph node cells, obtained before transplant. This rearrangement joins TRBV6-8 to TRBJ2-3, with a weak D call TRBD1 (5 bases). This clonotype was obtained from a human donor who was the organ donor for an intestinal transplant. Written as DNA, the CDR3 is TGTGCCAGCAGTTACTCGACCCCGACGCGGAAGGGGACAGATACGCAGTATTTT. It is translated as CASSYSTPTRKGTDTQYF.